Below, 32 T cell receptor beta chains from the same sample are listed, as sequenced in a study of regulatory T cells in long-lasting Graves disease. CDR3-region Arm-PCR and iRepertoire HTBI primers produced the TCR beta libraries. TCRdb itself ran the multiplex PCR reads through MiXCR, one entry per CDR3 protein. The sample lists approximately 500,000 distinct CDR3 sequences; approximately 21% were seen once. Time point reported: persistent/refractory GD, antithyroid drugs over 5 years with positive TRAb. The TCR library was prepared using RNA isolated from PBMCs. The starting material was peripheral blood mononuclear cells (PBMCs), obtained when the disease was refractory, from a patient treated with antithyroid drugs. These TCRs come from a female donor with Graves disease.

In this sample, this clonotype turned up many times. The genes are TRBV6-1 and TRBJ2-5; possible D gene TRBD2, 6 bases. The CDR3 has 14 residues. In germline, CDR1 is MNHNS, CDR2 SASEGT. The V gene lost 2 bases and the J gene lost 2 bases, with 9 bases spanning the gap. The CDR3 DNA sequence: TGTGCCAGCAGTGAACCGGGACTTCAAGAGACCCAGTACTTC. Its translation: CASSEPGLQETQYF.

The chain combines TRBV11-1 with TRBJ1-6; D might be TRBD1 (6 bases). The CDR3 runs 15 residues. Trimming pared 5 bases from V and 11 bases from J, leaving 19 bases between. Germline V gene data show CDR1 as SGHAT and CDR2 as FQDESV (reference sequence). CDR3 coding DNA: TGTGCCAGCAGCCCATCGACGGGACAATTGGCACCCCTCCACTTT. Protein: CASSPSTGQLAPLHF.

The chain couples TRBV30 to TRBJ1-1; TRBD1 might be the D (5 bases). V lost 4 bases and J lost 0, with 15 bases in between. The germline gives CDR1 GTSNPN, CDR2 SVGIG (reference sequence). The CDR3 length is 15 residues. CDR3 DNA sequence: TGTGCCTGGACCCCCGGGGGAATCGTGAACACTGAAGCTTTCTTT. Its protein is CAWTPGGIVNTEAFF.

This clonotype was seen ten or more times. This chain links TRBV7-8 with TRBJ1-1, with TRBD1 identical over 9 bases. After removal of 4 bases from V and 4 bases from J, the junction contained 10 bases not matched to a gene. The CDR3 runs 16 residues. Germline lookup yields CDR1 SGHVS and CDR2 FQNEAQ. The CDR3 sequence is CASSWSRDRVSTEAFF. The CDR3 nucleotides are TGTGCCAGCAGCTGGAGCCGGGACAGGGTGAGCACTGAAGCTTTCTTT.

This clonotype has at least ten counts. This chain links TRBV7-9 with TRBJ2-2; 9 bases are a match to TRBD1. The germline V gene has CDR1 SEHNR and CDR2 FQNEAQ (reference sequence). This CDR3 has 16 residues. The V segment lost 5 bases and the J segment 6 bases; nucleotides outside the gene matches: 10. In DNA form, the CDR3 reads TGTGCCAGCAGCAAACCGGGACAGGGACGTGCCGGGGAGCTGTTTTTT. The encoded protein is CASSKPGQGRAGELFF.

The genes are TRBV20-1 and TRBJ1-1; D not resolved. The CDR3 is made up of 14 amino acids. Germline CDR1 DFQATT, CDR2 SNEGSKA (reference sequence). Deletions cut 6 bases from V and 4 bases from J, with 18 bases between. CDR3 in DNA: TGCAGTGCACTTACGACCTGGGCGAGCACTGAAGCTTTCTTT. Protein product: CSALTTWASTEAFF.

V and J are TRBV6-2 or TRBV6-3 and TRBJ2-3; 11 bases map to TRBD2. The germline V gene has CDR1 MNHEY and CDR2 SVGEGT. With V trimmed by 7 bases and J by 0 bases, 12 bases remained unmatched. The CDR3 has 18 amino acids. The DNA of the CDR3 is TGTGCCAGCACACTTAGCGGGAGGGCCGCTCGAAGCACAGATACGCAGTATTTT. Translation gives CASTLSGRAARSTDTQYF.

Points on this clonotype: An end of the junction does not agree with germline; a read error may underlie this. The chain is built from TRBV6-9 and TRBJ2-5, with 12 positions matching TRBD1. Germline CDR1 MNHGY, CDR2 SVAAGI. The CDR3 spans 15 residues. Written as DNA, the CDR3 is TGTGCCCGCAGTTACGGGACAGGGGGCGAAGAGACCCAGTACTTC. Residues: CARSYGTGGEETQYF.

Concerning this clonotype: One base separates it from a far larger clone, so it is likely a read error. The genes are TRBV28 and TRBJ1-1; unclear D gene. The CDR3 is made up of 13 amino acids. The V gene lost 7 bases and the J gene lost 3 bases, with 12 bases spanning the gap. Germline lookup yields CDR1 MDHEN and CDR2 SYDVKM. The CDR3 DNA follows: TGTGCCAGCAACCTGGGCGCCCACACTGAAGCTTTCTTT. Translation gives CASNLGAHTEAFF.

This clonotype appeared a few times. The chain couples TRBV28 to TRBJ2-1; perhaps D is TRBD1 or TRBD2 (5 bases each). V lost 4 bases, J lost 4 bases, and 8 bases lay in between. CDR1 MDHEN and CDR2 SYDVKM come from the germline V gene. The CDR3 totals 13 residues. The CDR3 sequence: CASSSGTYNEQFF. The CDR3 DNA reads TGTGCCAGCAGTTCCGGGACGTACAATGAGCAGTTCTTC. The whole variable domain, filled in from reference TRBV28 and TRBJ2-1, reads DVKVTQSSRYLVKRTGEKVFLECVQDMDHENMFWYRQDPGLGLRLIYFSYDVKMKEKGDIPEGYSVSREKKERFSLILESASTNQTSMYLCASSSGTYNEQFFGPGTRLTVL.

In its sample, this clonotype was seen many times. This chain links TRBV9 with TRBJ2-5; no definite D call. Trimming took off 0 bases at V and 1 base at J, with 4 bases between the two ends. Germline lookup yields CDR1 SGDLS and CDR2 YYNGEE. This CDR3 is built from 13 residues. CDR3 DNA: TGTGCCAGCAGCGTAGGAACCCAAGAGACCCAGTACTTC. Translating gives CASSVGTQETQYF.

This clonotype was seen repeatedly, ten times or more. V is TRBV28 and J is TRBJ2-7; the match to TRBD2 covers 9 bases. After removal of 5 bases from V and 1 base from J, the junction contained 3 bases not matched to a gene. The CDR3 is made up of 14 amino acids. CDR1 MDHEN and CDR2 SYDVKM come from the germline V gene. The CDR3 DNA is TGTGCCAGCAGTGTAGCGGGGGAGTCCTACGAGCAGTACTTC. It yields the protein CASSVAGESYEQYF.

This clonotype came up many times. The chain has TRBV2 and TRBJ1-5; 8 bases match TRBD1. Germline-derived CDR1 and CDR2 are SNHLY and FYNNEI. V shed 4 bases, J shed 1 base, and the junction held 3 bases outside the gene matches. The length of the CDR3 is 15 residues. CDR3 coding DNA: TGTGCCAGCAGTGTGACAGGGGCGAGCAATCAGCCCCAGCATTTT. Its protein is CASSVTGASNQPQHF.

This clonotype has ten or more counts. The rearrangement links TRBV2 to TRBJ1-1, with D possibly TRBD1 on 5 matching bases. The CDR3 length is 14 residues. V shed 3 bases and J shed 1 base, with 9 bases lying between them. Per the germline V gene, CDR1 is SNHLY and CDR2 is FYNNEI. CDR3 DNA sequence: TGTGCCAGCAGTGATAGGGGCGGGAACACTGAAGCTTTCTTT. Its protein product is CASSDRGGNTEAFF.

This clonotype was counted between two and nine times. This chain connects TRBV28 to TRBJ2-7, with unresolved D. The CDR3 length is 15 residues. The germline V gene has CDR1 MDHEN and CDR2 SYDVKM. V lost 3 bases, J lost 2 bases, and 14 bases lay in between. The CDR3 reads CASSFVAIPTYEQYF. The CDR3 nucleotides are TGTGCCAGCAGTTTTGTCGCAATCCCTACCTACGAGCAGTACTTC. Looking up the rest from reference TRBV28 and TRBJ2-7 gives the full variable domain: DVKVTQSSRYLVKRTGEKVFLECVQDMDHENMFWYRQDPGLGLRLIYFSYDVKMKEKGDIPEGYSVSREKKERFSLILESASTNQTSMYLCASSFVAIPTYEQYFGPGTRLTVT.

This chain uses TRBV19 with TRBJ1-5; D might be TRBD1 (6 bases). This CDR3 spans 16 amino acids. In germline, CDR1 is LNHDA, CDR2 SQIVND (reference sequence). Trimming took off 1 base at V and 3 bases at J, with 13 bases between the two ends. In DNA, the CDR3 is TGTGCCAGTAGTATAGGGTCAGGGGCCATCAATCAGCCCCAGCATTTT. It is translated as CASSIGSGAINQPQHF. The entire variable domain, with the rest obtained from reference TRBV19 and TRBJ1-5, is as follows: DGGITQSPKYLFRKEGQNVTLSCEQNLNHDAMYWYRQDPGQGLRLIYYSQIVNDFQKGDIAEGYSVSREKKESFPLTVTSAQKNPTAFYLCASSIGSGAINQPQHFGDGTRLSIL.

This clonotype has more than one count but fewer than ten. CDR3 DNA: TGTGCCAGCAGTCACTTCTGGACACAGCAGTACTTC. Translating gives CASSHFWTQQYF. V and J are TRBV6-5 and TRBJ2-7; tentatively, D is TRBD1 (5 bases). There are 12 residues in the CDR3. Trimming shortened V by 5 bases and J by 8 bases, and 13 bases separated the two germline ends. CDR1 and CDR2 from the germline V gene are MNHEY and SVGAGI.

This clonotype was observed at least ten times. This chain joins TRBV27 and TRBJ1-2, with D possibly matching TRBD1 (6 bases). Trimming shortened V by 7 bases and J by 4 bases, and 13 bases separated the two germline ends. This CDR3 spans 13 amino acids. Looked up from germline, CDR1 is MNHEY and CDR2 is SMNVEV (reference sequence). CDR3 coding DNA: TGTGCCAGCACCCCCGGACAGCCCTATGGCTACACCTTC. Amino acids: CASTPGQPYGYTF.

The chain uses TRBV6-1 and TRBJ1-1; no firm D call. The CDR3 sequence is 11 residues long. Germline CDR1 is MNHNS and CDR2 is SASEGT. Trimming stripped 6 bases from V and 7 bases from J, with 9 bases between. CDR3 loop: CASRGGNEAFF. Written as DNA, the CDR3 is TGTGCCAGCAGGGGCGGGAATGAAGCTTTCTTT.

Comment on this clonotype: With a much larger clone just one base away, this may be a read error. The gene calls are TRBV12-3 or TRBV12-4 and TRBJ1-1; no clear D gene. The CDR3 is 14 amino acids. In nucleotides, the CDR3 is TGTGCCAGCGGTTTAGATGCCGGGAACACTGAAGCTTTCTTT. It codes for CASGLDAGNTEAFF.

The rearrangement joins TRBV7-3 to TRBJ2-5; a possible D gene is TRBD1 (7 bases). Germline CDR1 SGHTA, CDR2 FQGTGA. This CDR3 is built from 13 residues. V lost 8 bases and J lost 5, with 15 bases in between. DNA of the CDR3: TGTGCCAGCGCGGAGGGGGCAGGGGAGACCCAGTACTTC. It translates to CASAEGAGETQYF.

This clonotype was found many times. The V and J genes are TRBV11-1 and TRBJ2-7; TRBD2 matches at 10 bases. This CDR3 is built from 16 residues. The V gene end was trimmed by 5 bases and the J gene end by 2 bases; junction bases not matched to a gene: 9. Germline CDR1 and CDR2: SGHAT and FQDESV (reference sequence). The chain's CDR3 is CASSPLTSGRTYEQYF. The CDR3 nucleotides are TGTGCCAGCAGCCCCCTGACTAGCGGGCGCACCTACGAGCAGTACTTC.

CDR3 loop: CASRGQTSTDTQYF. The CDR3 nucleotides are TGTGCCAGCAGAGGACAGACCAGCACAGATACGCAGTATTTT. V is TRBV6-1 and J is TRBJ2-3; D is possibly TRBD1 (6 bases). The CDR3 has 14 residues. Trimming left V 6 bases short and J 0 bases short, with 10 bases between. Germline lookup yields CDR1 MNHNS and CDR2 SASEGT.

This clonotype was seen ten or more times. The chain carries TRBV28 and TRBJ2-7; tentatively, D is TRBD2 (6 bases). Trimming took 5 bases from V and 1 from J, leaving 12 bases between them. From germline, CDR1 is MDHEN and CDR2 SYDVKM. CDR3 size: 14 residues. CDR3 nucleotide sequence: TGTGCCAGCAGTCACCGGGACTGGTCCTACGAGCAGTACTTC. This gives the protein CASSHRDWSYEQYF.

This clonotype was picked up many times. J is TRBJ1-5 and V is TRBV28, with a weak D call TRBD1 (5 bases). The CDR3 extends over 15 amino acids. Trimming cost V 2 bases and J 6 bases, with 14 bases left between them. In germline, CDR1 is MDHEN, CDR2 SYDVKM. CDR3 nucleotides: TGTGCCAGCAGTTTAGGGCCCCAAGGGGTTCAGCCCCAGCATTTT. This sequence encodes CASSLGPQGVQPQHF.

This clonotype was seen ten or more times. J is TRBJ1-6 and V is TRBV28, with D possibly matching TRBD1 (6 bases). V lost 7 bases and J 10 bases, leaving 20 bases between the germline ends. The germline V gene encodes CDR1 MDHEN and CDR2 SYDVKM. The CDR3 is 15 amino acids. CDR3 nucleotides: TGTGCCAGCATAGCGGACAGTGCATTTGGCTCACCCCTCCACTTT. Translation: CASIADSAFGSPLHF.

This clonotype has just a few counts. A read error may explain this, as a much larger clone is one base away. This chain connects TRBV6-1 to TRBJ2-7; D is uncertain. Germline V CDR1 and CDR2: MNHNS, SASEGT. The CDR3 is made up of 16 amino acids. Here the CDR3 reads CASSEASMASSYEQHF. CDR3 DNA: TGTGCCAGCAGTGAAGCGTCAATGGCGAGCTCCTACGAGCAGCACTTC.

V usage is TRBV27 and J usage is TRBJ2-1; TRBD2 matches at 9 bases. This CDR3 has 15 amino acids. Germline CDR1 is MNHEY and CDR2 is SMNVEV (reference sequence). With V trimmed by 3 bases and J by 3 bases, 3 bases remained unmatched. CDR3 protein: CASSLTSGNYNEQFF. CDR3 nucleotide sequence: TGTGCCAGCAGTTTGACTAGCGGTAACTACAATGAGCAGTTCTTC.

Only a few counts were recorded for this clonotype. One junction end does not reproduce the germline sequence, and a read error may be involved. This rearrangement joins TRBV12-3 or TRBV12-4 to TRBJ1-2; 8 positions match TRBD1. The CDR3 has 14 residues. The CDR3 loop is CAGSSTGEGYGYTF. In nucleotides, the CDR3 is TGTGCCGGCAGTTCGACAGGGGAGGGCTATGGCTACACCTTC.

The gene calls are TRBV2 and TRBJ1-6, with D hard to call. The CDR3 spans 14 residues. V lost 7 bases to trimming and J lost 9 bases, with 16 bases between them. Per the germline V gene, CDR1 is SNHLY and CDR2 is FYNNEI. Written as DNA, the CDR3 is TGTGCCAGCAATCAAGGTACTAGAAGTTCACCCCTCCACTTT. Protein sequence: CASNQGTRSSPLHF.

The chain recombines TRBV19 with TRBJ1-2; D gene uncertain. Germline V gives CDR1 LNHDA, CDR2 SQIVND (reference sequence). CDR3 length: 14 residues. Trimming removed 7 bases from V and 0 bases from J, with 12 bases in between. CDR3 nucleotides: TGTGCCAGTATCGGACGGCTCGCTAACTATGGCTACACCTTC. As protein: CASIGRLANYGYTF.

The J gene is TRBJ2-1, the V gene TRBV28; TRBD2 matches 14 bases. This CDR3 contains 17 residues. Germline V gives CDR1 MDHEN, CDR2 SYDVKM. Trimming took 2 bases from V and 9 from J; bases not matched to a gene: 9. The CDR3 DNA reads TGTGCCAGCAGTTTAAGTGTGGGACTAGCGGGAGTCGGTGAGCAGTTCTTC. Amino acids: CASSLSVGLAGVGEQFF. The entire variable domain, with the rest obtained from reference TRBV28 and TRBJ2-1, is as follows: DVKVTQSSRYLVKRTGEKVFLECVQDMDHENMFWYRQDPGLGLRLIYFSYDVKMKEKGDIPEGYSVSREKKERFSLILESASTNQTSMYLCASSLSVGLAGVGEQFFGPGTRLTVL.